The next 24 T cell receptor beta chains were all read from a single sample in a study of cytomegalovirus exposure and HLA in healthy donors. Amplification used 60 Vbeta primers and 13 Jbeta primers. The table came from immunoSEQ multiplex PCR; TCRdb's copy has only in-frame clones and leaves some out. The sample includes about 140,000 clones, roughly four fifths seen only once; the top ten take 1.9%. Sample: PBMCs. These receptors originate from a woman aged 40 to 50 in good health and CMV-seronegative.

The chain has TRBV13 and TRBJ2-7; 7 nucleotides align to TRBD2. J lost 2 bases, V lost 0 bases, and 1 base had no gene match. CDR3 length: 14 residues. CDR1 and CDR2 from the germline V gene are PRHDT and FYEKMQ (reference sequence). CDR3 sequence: CASSLGAGAYEQYF. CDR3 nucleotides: TGTGCCAGCAGCTTAGGGGCGGGAGCCTACGAGCAGTACTTC.

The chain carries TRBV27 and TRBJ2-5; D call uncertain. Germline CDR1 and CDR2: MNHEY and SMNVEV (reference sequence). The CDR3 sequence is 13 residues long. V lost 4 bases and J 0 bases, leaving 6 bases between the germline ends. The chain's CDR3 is CASSSSYQETQYF. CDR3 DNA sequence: TGTGCCAGCAGTTCCTCGTACCAAGAGACCCAGTACTTC.

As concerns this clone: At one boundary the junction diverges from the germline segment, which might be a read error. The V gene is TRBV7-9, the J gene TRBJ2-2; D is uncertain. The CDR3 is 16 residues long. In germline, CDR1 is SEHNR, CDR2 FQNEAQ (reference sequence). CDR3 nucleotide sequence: TGTTCCAGCAGCCCTTCCCTTCTAGGGAACACCGGGGAGCTGTTTTTT. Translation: CSSSPSLLGNTGELFF.

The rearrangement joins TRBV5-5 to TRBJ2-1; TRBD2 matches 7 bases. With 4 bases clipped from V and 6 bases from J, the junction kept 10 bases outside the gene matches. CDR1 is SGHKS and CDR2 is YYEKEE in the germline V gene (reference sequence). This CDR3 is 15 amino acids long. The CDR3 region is CASSRTSVMVNEQFF. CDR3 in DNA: TGTGCCAGCAGCCGAACTAGCGTGATGGTCAATGAGCAGTTCTTC. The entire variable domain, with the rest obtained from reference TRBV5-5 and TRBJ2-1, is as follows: DAGVTQSPTHLIKTRGQQVTLRCSPISGHKSVSWYQQVLGQGPQFIFQYYEKEERGRGNFPDRFSARQFPNYSSELNVNALLLGDSALYLCASSRTSVMVNEQFFGPGTRLTVL.

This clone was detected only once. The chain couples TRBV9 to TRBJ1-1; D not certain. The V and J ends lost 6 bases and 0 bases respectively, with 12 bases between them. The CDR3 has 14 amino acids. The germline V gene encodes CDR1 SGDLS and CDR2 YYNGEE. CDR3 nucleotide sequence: TGTGCCAGCACCCCCCGGTCTATGAACACTGAAGCTTTCTTT. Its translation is CASTPRSMNTEAFF.

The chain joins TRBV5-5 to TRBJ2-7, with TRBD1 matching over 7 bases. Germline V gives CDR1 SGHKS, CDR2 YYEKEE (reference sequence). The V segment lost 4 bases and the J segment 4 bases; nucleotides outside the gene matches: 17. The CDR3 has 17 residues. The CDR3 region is CASSADAPGQLIYEQYF. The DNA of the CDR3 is TGTGCCAGCAGCGCGGACGCTCCGGGACAGTTAATTTACGAGCAGTACTTC.

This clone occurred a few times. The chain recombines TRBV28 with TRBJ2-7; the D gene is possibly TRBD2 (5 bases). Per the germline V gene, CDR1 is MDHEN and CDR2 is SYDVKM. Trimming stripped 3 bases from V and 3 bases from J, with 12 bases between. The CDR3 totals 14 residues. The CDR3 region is CASSFVGTSYEQYF. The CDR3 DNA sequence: TGTGCCAGCAGTTTTGTTGGCACTAGCTACGAGCAGTACTTC.

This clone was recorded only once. For the CDR3, the DNA is TGTGCCACCAGCAGAGATCCAGAGAACACTGAAGCTTTCTTT. It yields the protein CATSRDPENTEAFF. The chain joins TRBV15 to TRBJ1-1; D is unresolved. V lost 0 bases and J lost 1, with 6 bases in between. CDR3 size: 14 residues. Germline-derived CDR1 and CDR2 are LNHNV and YYDKDF (reference sequence).

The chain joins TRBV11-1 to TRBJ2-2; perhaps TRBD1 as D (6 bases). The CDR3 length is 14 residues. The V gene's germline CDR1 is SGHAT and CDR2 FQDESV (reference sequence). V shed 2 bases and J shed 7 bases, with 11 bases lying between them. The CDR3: CASSLWGRVGELFF. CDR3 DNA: TGTGCCAGCAGCTTATGGGGGCGCGTCGGGGAGCTGTTTTTT.

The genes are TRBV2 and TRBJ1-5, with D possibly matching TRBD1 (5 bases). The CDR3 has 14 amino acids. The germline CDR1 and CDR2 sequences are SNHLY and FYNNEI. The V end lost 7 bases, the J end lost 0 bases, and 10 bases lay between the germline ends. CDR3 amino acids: CASTRQNSNQPQHF. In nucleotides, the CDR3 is TGTGCCAGCACCCGACAGAATAGCAATCAGCCCCAGCATTTT. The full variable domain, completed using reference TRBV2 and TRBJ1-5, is EPEVTQTPSHQVTQMGQEVILRCVPISNHLYFYWYRQILGQKVEFLVSFYNNEISEKSEIFDDQFSVERPDGSNFTLKIRSTKLEDSAMYFCASTRQNSNQPQHFGDGTRLSIL.

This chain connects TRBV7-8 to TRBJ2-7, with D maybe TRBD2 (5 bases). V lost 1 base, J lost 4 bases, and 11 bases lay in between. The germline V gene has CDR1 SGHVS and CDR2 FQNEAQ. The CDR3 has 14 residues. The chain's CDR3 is CASSLEAGGYEQYF. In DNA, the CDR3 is TGTGCCAGCAGCTTAGAGGCGGGCGGATACGAGCAGTACTTC.

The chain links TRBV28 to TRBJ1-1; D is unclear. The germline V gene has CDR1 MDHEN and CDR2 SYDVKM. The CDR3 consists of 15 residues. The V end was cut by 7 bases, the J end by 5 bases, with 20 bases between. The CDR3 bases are TGTGCCAGCATGTCCCTCGGACGGGCGGGGACTGAAGCTTTCTTT. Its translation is CASMSLGRAGTEAFF.

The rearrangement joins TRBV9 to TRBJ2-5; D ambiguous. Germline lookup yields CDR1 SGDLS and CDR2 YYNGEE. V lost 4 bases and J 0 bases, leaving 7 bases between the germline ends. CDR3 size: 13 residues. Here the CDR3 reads CASSLVNQETQYF. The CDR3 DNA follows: TGTGCCAGCAGCCTTGTTAACCAAGAGACCCAGTACTTC.

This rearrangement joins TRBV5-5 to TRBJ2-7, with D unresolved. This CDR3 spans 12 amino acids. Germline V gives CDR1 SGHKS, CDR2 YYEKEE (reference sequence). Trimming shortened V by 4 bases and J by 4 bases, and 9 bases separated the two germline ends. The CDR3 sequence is CASSITPYEQYF. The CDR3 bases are TGTGCCAGCAGCATAACACCATACGAGCAGTACTTC. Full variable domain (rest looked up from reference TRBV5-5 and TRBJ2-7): DAGVTQSPTHLIKTRGQQVTLRCSPISGHKSVSWYQQVLGQGPQFIFQYYEKEERGRGNFPDRFSARQFPNYSSELNVNALLLGDSALYLCASSITPYEQYFGPGTRLTVT.

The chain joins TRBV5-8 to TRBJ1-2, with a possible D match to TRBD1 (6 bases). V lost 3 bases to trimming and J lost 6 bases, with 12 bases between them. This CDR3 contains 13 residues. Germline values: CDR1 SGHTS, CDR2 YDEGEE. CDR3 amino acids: CASSWRGGDGYTF. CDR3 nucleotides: TGTGCCAGCAGCTGGAGGGGGGGGGATGGCTACACCTTC.

Here the CDR3 reads CASSLGLGETQYF. The DNA of the CDR3 is TGTGCCAGCAGCTTAGGGCTTGGAGAGACCCAGTACTTC. The chain recombines TRBV7-3 with TRBJ2-5, with D hard to call. The CDR3 is 13 residues long. V was trimmed by 2 bases and J by 4 bases, leaving 8 bases between them. CDR1 and CDR2 from the germline V gene are SGHTA and FQGTGA.

CDR3 sequence (DNA): TGTGCCAGCAGCTTAGGGGGACAGGGATATGGCTACACCTTC. Translation gives CASSLGGQGYGYTF. The rearrangement links TRBV7-9 to TRBJ1-2; TRBD1 matches 9 bases. V lost 1 base and J lost 5; bases outside the gene matches: 2. The CDR3 spans 14 residues. The germline V gene encodes CDR1 SEHNR and CDR2 FQNEAQ (reference sequence).

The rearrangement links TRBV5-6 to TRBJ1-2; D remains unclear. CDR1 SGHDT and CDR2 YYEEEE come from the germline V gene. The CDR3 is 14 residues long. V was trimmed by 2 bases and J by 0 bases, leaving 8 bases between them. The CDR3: CASSLVSANYGYTF. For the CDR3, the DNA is TGTGCCAGCAGCTTAGTATCGGCTAACTATGGCTACACCTTC.

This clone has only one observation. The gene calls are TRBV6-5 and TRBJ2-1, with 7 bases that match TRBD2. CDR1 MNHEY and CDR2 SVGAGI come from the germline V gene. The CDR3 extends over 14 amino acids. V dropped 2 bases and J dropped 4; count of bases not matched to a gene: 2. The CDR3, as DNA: TGTGCCAGCAGTTACGCGCGGGAGTACAATGAGCAGTTCTTC. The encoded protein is CASSYAREYNEQFF.

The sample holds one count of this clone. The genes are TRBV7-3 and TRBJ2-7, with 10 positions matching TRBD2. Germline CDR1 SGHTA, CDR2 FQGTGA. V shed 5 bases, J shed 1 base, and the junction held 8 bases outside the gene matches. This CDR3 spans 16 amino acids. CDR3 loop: CASSRTSGVPSYEQYF. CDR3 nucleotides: TGTGCCAGCAGCCGGACTAGCGGAGTGCCTTCCTACGAGCAGTACTTC.

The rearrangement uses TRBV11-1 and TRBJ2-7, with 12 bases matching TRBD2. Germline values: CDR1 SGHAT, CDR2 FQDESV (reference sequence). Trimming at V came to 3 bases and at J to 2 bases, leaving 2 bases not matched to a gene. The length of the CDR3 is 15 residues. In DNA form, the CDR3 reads TGTGCCAGCAGCTTTCTAGCGGGGGGGACCTACGAGCAGTACTTC. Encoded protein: CASSFLAGGTYEQYF.

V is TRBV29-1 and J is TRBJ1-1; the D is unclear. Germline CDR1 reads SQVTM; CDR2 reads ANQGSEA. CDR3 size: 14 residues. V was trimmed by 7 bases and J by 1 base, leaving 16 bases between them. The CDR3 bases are TGCAGCGCCCTAGGACGAGGAGGGAACACTGAAGCTTTCTTT. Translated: CSALGRGGNTEAFF.

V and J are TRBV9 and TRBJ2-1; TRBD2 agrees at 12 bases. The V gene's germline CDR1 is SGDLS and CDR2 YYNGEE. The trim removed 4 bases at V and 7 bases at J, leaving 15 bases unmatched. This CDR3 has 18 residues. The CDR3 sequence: CASSRWMTSGSRMNEQFF. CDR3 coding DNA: TGTGCCAGCAGCCGCTGGATGACTAGCGGGAGTAGAATGAATGAGCAGTTCTTC.

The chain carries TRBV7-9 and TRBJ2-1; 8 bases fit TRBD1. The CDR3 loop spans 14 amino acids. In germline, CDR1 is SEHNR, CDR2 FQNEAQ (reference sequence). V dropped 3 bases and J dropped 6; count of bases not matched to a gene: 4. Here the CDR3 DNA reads TGTGCCAGCAGCTTCGGACAGGGCCGCAATGAGCAGTTCTTC. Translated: CASSFGQGRNEQFF.